The next 10 T cell receptor beta chains were all read from a single sample in a study of Ad26.COV2.S vaccination and SARS-CoV-2 variants (dated by TCRdb to the early 2020s). Receptor amplification or capture employed the immunoSEQ multiplex PCR assay. Held by TCRdb, this immuneACCESS table contains in-frame sequences only and omits some clones. Under half of the omission traces to an unresolved V gene where checked; the cause of the rest is unknown. Present in this sample are about 350,000 clones, 85% to 90% of which were seen just once. The ten largest clones take up roughly 5% of the sample. In light of the paper, this sample's treatment or condition label describes: 19 received Ad26.COV2.S at low or high dose, single or two shots; several received placebo; per-sample allocation not given. Repertoires of vaccine and placebo recipients were sequenced from samples taken on day 63 after the first injection.

The sample in question was peripheral blood, obtained in a trial of Ad26.COV2.S vaccine versus placebo. Source of these receptors: a person between 18 and 59 years old who received the Ad26.COV2.S COVID-19 vaccine or a placebo.

The chain joins TRBV15 to TRBJ2-7, with D maybe TRBD1 (6 bases). Germline lookup yields CDR1 LNHNV and CDR2 YYDKDF (reference sequence). V was pared by 0 bases and J by 0 bases, with 18 bases between. This CDR3 is built from 18 residues. CDR3 sequence (DNA): TGTGCCACCAGCAGAGAGCCCACCACAGGGACCAGCTCCTACGAGCAGTACTTC. As protein: CATSREPTTGTSSYEQYF.

This chain links TRBV6-6 with TRBJ2-3, with D perhaps matching TRBD1 (6 bases). The germline CDR1 and CDR2 sequences are MNHNY and SVGAGI (reference sequence). The CDR3 is 16 residues long. The V and J ends lost 5 bases and 2 bases respectively, with 17 bases between them. CDR3 in amino acids: CASSPHWGPVTDTQYF. CDR3 DNA: TGTGCCAGCAGTCCCCACTGGGGGCCGGTCACAGATACGCAGTATTTT.

This chain links TRBV7-9 with TRBJ2-3, with 13 bases aligning to TRBD2. This CDR3 spans 16 amino acids. With V trimmed by 5 bases and J by 4 bases, 6 bases remained unmatched. Germline V gene lookup returns CDR1 SEHNR and CDR2 FQNEAQ (reference sequence). Written as DNA, the CDR3 is TGTGCCAGCAGCCCAGGACTAGCGGGAGATTCAGATACGCAGTATTTT. Amino acids: CASSPGLAGDSDTQYF.

About this clone: This same CDR3 is encoded by further DNA sequences in the sample. CDR3 nucleotide sequence: TGTGCCAGCAGTCCCGGGACAGGTTATGGCTACACCTTC. Its translation is CASSPGTGYGYTF. This sequence joins TRBV12-3 or TRBV12-4 and TRBJ1-2; 8 bases align to TRBD1. The ends lost 5 bases at V and 5 bases at J; junction bases unmatched: 4. There are 13 residues in the CDR3.

The V call is TRBV2, the J call TRBJ1-6, with TRBD1 matching over 7 bases. CDR3 size: 15 residues. CDR1 and CDR2 from the germline V gene are SNHLY and FYNNEI. Losses at the gene ends were 3 bases for V and 5 bases for J; bases not matched to a gene: 4. The CDR3 reads CASSDVRGDNSPLHF. The CDR3 DNA follows: TGTGCCAGCAGTGATGTCAGGGGGGATAATTCACCCCTCCACTTT.

Written as DNA, the CDR3 is TGCAGCGTTGAAGATCCACTAGGGGCTGAAGCTTTCTTT. Translated, it gives CSVEDPLGAEAFF. The chain joins TRBV29-1 to TRBJ1-1; D is possibly TRBD1 (5 bases). This CDR3 is built from 13 residues. Per germline, CDR1 SQVTM and CDR2 ANQGSEA. V lost 0 bases to trimming and J lost 6 bases, with 11 bases between them.

The chain uses TRBV7-9 and TRBJ1-2, with D unresolved. Germline V lookup: CDR1 SEHNR, CDR2 FQNEAQ (reference sequence). The CDR3 sequence is 13 residues long. V lost 0 bases and J lost 4, with 6 bases in between. CDR3 nucleotide sequence: TGTGCCAGCAGCTTAGCAGTGTCCTATGGCTACACCTTC. Residues: CASSLAVSYGYTF.

The chain joins TRBV18 to TRBJ2-1; tentative D call: TRBD2 (6 bases). The CDR3 length is 15 residues. Germline V CDR1 and CDR2: KGHSH, LQKENI. Trimming pared 3 bases from V and 7 bases from J, leaving 16 bases between. As DNA, the CDR3 is TGTGCCAGCTCACCGCCGGGACTCCTTGATAATGAGCAGTTCTTC. Its protein product is CASSPPGLLDNEQFF.

V is TRBV2 and J is TRBJ1-6; TRBD1 matches 8 bases. Trimming removed 7 bases from V and 11 bases from J; junction bases left unmatched: 1. Germline loops: CDR1 SNHLY, CDR2 FYNNEI. This CDR3 is built from 11 residues. CDR3 sequence: CASTDRAPLHF. The CDR3 DNA reads TGTGCCAGCACGGACAGGGCACCCCTCCACTTT.

The V gene is TRBV6-5, the J gene TRBJ1-4; no definite D call. Germline V gives CDR1 MNHEY, CDR2 SVGAGI. V was cut by 6 bases and J by 7 bases, with 9 bases left in between. The CDR3 spans 12 residues. CDR3 nucleotide sequence: TGTGCCAGCAGGGCCGGGAGTGAAAAACTGTTTTTT. Protein product: CASRAGSEKLFF.